A single sample gave rise to the 21 T cell receptor beta chains below, sequenced in a study of T-cell reconstitution after alpha-beta-depleted transplantation in children. Unique molecular identifiers were built into the TCRbeta library. One entry per CDR3 protein results from TCRdb running MiXCR on the PCR reads. The table includes about 580,000 distinct CDR3 sequences, 23% detected once. This sample comprised PBMCs, mostly from graft donor cells, obtained 360 days after TCRalphabeta/CD19-depleted stem cell transplant. The origin of the receptors is a boy younger than two who had a stem cell transplant for acute myeloid leukemia, so the T cells may come from the graft donor.

The rearrangement links TRBV5-1 to TRBJ1-5; D may be TRBD1 (6 bases). CDR1 and CDR2 (germline): SGHRS, YFSETQ. This CDR3 contains 14 residues. V was cut by 4 bases and J by 5 bases, with 13 bases left in between. This CDR3 reads CASSATGRDQPQHF. Here the CDR3 DNA reads TGCGCCAGCAGCGCTACAGGGCGGGATCAGCCCCAGCATTTT.

This chain connects TRBV7-2 to TRBJ2-7; 7 nucleotides match TRBD2. This CDR3 has 14 residues. Germline V lookup: CDR1 SGHTA, CDR2 FQGNSA. V trimming: 1 base; J trimming: 9 bases; junction bases outside the gene matches: 9. Here the CDR3 DNA reads TGTGCCAGCAGCTTAGATCCGAGCGGGGTGGGGCAGTACTTC. It codes for CASSLDPSGVGQYF.

This clonotype appeared a few times. The CDR3 is CASRSTSATYEQYF. For the CDR3, the DNA is TGTGCCAGCCGCTCCACTAGCGCGACCTACGAGCAGTACTTC. V and J are TRBV7-2 and TRBJ2-7, with 7 nucleotides matching TRBD2. The CDR3 runs 14 residues. With 8 bases clipped from V and 2 bases from J, the junction kept 9 bases outside the gene matches. Germline V gene sequence: CDR1 SGHTA, CDR2 FQGNSA.

The rearrangement links TRBV20-1 to TRBJ1-5; no firm D call. V was cut by 3 bases and J by 1 base, with 10 bases left in between. CDR3 size: 14 residues. CDR1 and CDR2 (germline): DFQATT, SNEGSKA (reference sequence). CDR3 sequence reads: CSASPAGSNQPQHF. CDR3 nucleotides: TGCAGTGCTAGTCCGGCCGGGAGCAATCAGCCCCAGCATTTT.

The chain has TRBV5-1 and TRBJ1-1, with D uncertain. CDR3 length equals 14 residues. The V and J ends lost 6 bases and 1 base respectively, with 13 bases between them. In germline, CDR1 is SGHRS, CDR2 YFSETQ. CDR3 DNA sequence: TGCGCCAGCACCTGGGGTACAGAGAACACTGAAGCTTTCTTT. This gives the protein CASTWGTENTEAFF.

This clonotype was seen ten or more times. The chain recombines TRBV29-1 with TRBJ2-7, with D perhaps TRBD1 or TRBD2 (6 bases each). Trimming shortened V by 1 base and J by 3 bases, and 13 bases separated the two germline ends. The CDR3 is 14 amino acids. CDR1 is SQVTM, CDR2 ANQGSEA, per germline. CDR3 sequence (DNA): TGCAGCGTTGAAGGGCAGGGGACTTTCTACGAGCAGTACTTC. The encoded protein is CSVEGQGTFYEQYF.

This clonotype occurred a few times. This chain connects TRBV27 to TRBJ2-3; 8 nucleotides match TRBD2. The V and J ends lost 3 bases and 0 bases, in that order; junction bases with no gene match: 5. The CDR3 contains 16 residues. Germline-derived CDR1 and CDR2 are MNHEY and SMNVEV (reference sequence). The CDR3 protein is CASSFIAGYSTDTQYF. CDR3 nucleotides: TGTGCCAGCAGTTTCATAGCGGGGTATAGCACAGATACGCAGTATTTT.

J is TRBJ2-1 and V is TRBV27; possible D gene TRBD2, 5 bases. Germline CDR1 is MNHEY and CDR2 is SMNVEV (reference sequence). V gave up 6 bases and J gave up 9 bases, with 21 bases separating them. The CDR3 spans 15 residues. CDR3 sequence (DNA): TGTGCCAGCAGCACACCGGCCCTCCTAGGAGGTGAGCAGTTCTTC. This translates into CASSTPALLGGEQFF.

This clonotype was picked up one time. The V gene is TRBV5-1, the J gene TRBJ2-1; D is possibly TRBD1 (6 bases). Trimming removed 4 bases from V and 5 bases from J, with 10 bases in between. The CDR3 is 13 amino acids. Looked up from germline, CDR1 is SGHRS and CDR2 is YFSETQ. The CDR3 bases are TGCGCCAGCAGCCAGGACAGAAACAATGAGCAGTTCTTC. Translated, it gives CASSQDRNNEQFF.

This clonotype was seen only a few times. The rearrangement joins TRBV10-3 to TRBJ2-7; D is unclear. The length of the CDR3 is 14 residues. Trimming pared 0 bases from V and 6 bases from J, leaving 12 bases between. The germline V gene has CDR1 ENHRY and CDR2 SYGVKD. Here the CDR3 DNA reads TGTGCCATCAGTGAGTCGATAGGGCCTAGCGAGCAGTACTTC. It translates to CAISESIGPSEQYF.

This clonotype occurred a few times. The chain carries TRBV20-1 and TRBJ1-2, with 11 bases matching TRBD1. This CDR3 region has 13 residues. The V and J ends lost 6 bases and 7 bases, in that order; junction bases with no gene match: 7. Per germline, CDR1 DFQATT and CDR2 SNEGSKA (reference sequence). The DNA of the CDR3 is TGCAGTGCCTGGACAGGGGGCTTCGGTGGCTACACCTTC. It yields the protein CSAWTGGFGGYTF.

V usage is TRBV12-3 or TRBV12-4 and J usage is TRBJ2-2; 9 positions agree with TRBD1. J lost 2 bases, V lost 6 bases, and 10 bases had no gene match. The CDR3 is 17 residues long. The CDR3 DNA reads as TGTGCCAGCAGCCCTCCAACAGGGGGCCTTAACACCGGGGAGCTGTTTTTT. Translating it yields CASSPPTGGLNTGELFF.

There are many counts of this clonotype. The chain links TRBV12-3 or TRBV12-4 to TRBJ1-1; tentatively, D is TRBD1 (5 bases). CDR3 length: 11 amino acids. The V and J ends lost 7 bases and 11 bases respectively, with 14 bases between them. The CDR3 sequence is CASIRGRWAFF. The DNA of the CDR3 is TGTGCCAGCATTCGGGGCCGATGGGCTTTCTTT.

This clonotype was seen a handful of times. This chain uses TRBV20-1 with TRBJ2-1; a possible D gene is TRBD2 (6 bases). Germline values: CDR1 DFQATT, CDR2 SNEGSKA (reference sequence). CDR3 length: 13 residues. Trimming cost V 5 bases and J 6 bases, with 14 bases left between them. The CDR3 sequence is CSAGDLRGNEQFF. As DNA, the CDR3 is TGCAGTGCTGGGGACTTAAGGGGCAATGAGCAGTTCTTC.

This clonotype was picked up a small number of times. V gene TRBV7-2 combines with J gene TRBJ2-7; the D gene is possibly TRBD1 (6 bases). Between the trimmed V and J ends, which lost 1 base and 7 bases, there was a span of 14 bases. Germline V gives CDR1 SGHTA, CDR2 FQGNSA. CDR3 length equals 14 residues. The CDR3 DNA is TGTGCCAGCAGCTTAGTTCGCAGGGGTGATGAGCAGTACTTC. Encoded protein: CASSLVRRGDEQYF.

The gene calls are TRBV7-2 and TRBJ2-1; D gene uncertain. Per germline, CDR1 SGHTA and CDR2 FQGNSA. Trimming took off 0 bases at V and 0 bases at J, with 15 bases between the two ends. CDR3 length: 18 amino acids. The CDR3 nucleotides are TGTGCCAGCAGCTTAGCCCCCTTTCTACTCAGCTCCTACAATGAGCAGTTCTTC. This translates into CASSLAPFLLSSYNEQFF.

This clonotype was seen repeatedly, ten times or more. The chain has TRBV6-5 and TRBJ2-3; no clear D. Trimming took 4 bases from V and 1 from J, leaving 12 bases between them. Germline V gives CDR1 MNHEY, CDR2 SVGAGI. This CDR3 contains 15 residues. The CDR3 reads CASSWMDGGTDTQYF. As DNA, the CDR3 is TGTGCCAGCAGTTGGATGGATGGGGGCACAGATACGCAGTATTTT.

The V and J genes are TRBV29-1 and TRBJ1-1; 9 nucleotides match TRBD1. The germline V gene has CDR1 SQVTM and CDR2 ANQGSEA. The V and J ends lost 7 bases and 10 bases, in that order; junction bases with no gene match: 16. The CDR3 spans 14 residues. CDR3 loop: CSATGTGTLGGAFF. The CDR3 nucleotides read TGCAGCGCCACCGGGACAGGGACCCTAGGTGGAGCTTTCTTT.

This clonotype was seen repeatedly, ten times or more. V is TRBV11-2 and J is TRBJ2-1; the D call may be TRBD1 or TRBD2 (6 bases each). The CDR3 is 15 residues long. Germline CDR1 SGHAT, CDR2 FQNNGV. V lost 5 bases to trimming and J lost 2 bases, with 13 bases between them. CDR3 region: CASSPYGGPYNEQFF. CDR3 DNA: TGTGCCAGCAGCCCGTACGGGGGCCCCTACAATGAGCAGTTCTTC. Full variable domain (outside the CDR3, taken from reference TRBV11-2 and TRBJ2-1): EAGVAQSPRYKIIEKRQSVAFWCNPISGHATLYWYQQILGQGPKLLIQFQNNGVVDDSQLPKDRFSAERLKGVDSTLKIQPAKLEDSAVYLCASSPYGGPYNEQFFGPGTRLTVL.

This clonotype was detected a few times. V gene TRBV29-1 combines with J gene TRBJ2-2; 11 nucleotides agree with TRBD1. This CDR3 has 16 amino acids. Germline V gene lookup returns CDR1 SQVTM and CDR2 ANQGSEA. The trim removed 6 bases at V and 4 bases at J, leaving 10 bases unmatched. The CDR3 coding sequence is TGCAGCGTAAACCTCCGGGACAGGGGGACCACCGGGGAGCTGTTTTTT. This encodes CSVNLRDRGTTGELFF.

This chain joins TRBV20-1 and TRBJ1-2; the D gene is possibly TRBD1 (6 bases). The CDR3 has 14 amino acids. The V gene's germline CDR1 is DFQATT and CDR2 SNEGSKA (reference sequence). Trimming pared 6 bases from V and 4 bases from J, leaving 18 bases between. In DNA, the CDR3 is TGCAGTGCCAGCCTCCACAGGGTCGTCTATGGCTACACCTTC. Translating it yields CSASLHRVVYGYTF.